This T cell receptor (beta chain) was observed in a study of shared clonotypes between healthy human individuals. The CDR3 runs 14 residues. CDR1 MNHEY and CDR2 SVGAGI come from the germline V gene. V lost 3 bases to trimming and J lost 1 base, with 6 bases between them. Unsorted material relied on some 85 million PBMCs as the source of genomic DNA. Measured with immunoSEQ multiplex PCR; TCRdb has only the in-frame clones, and not every one. This table has hundreds of thousands of clones, about 85% appearing once. The sequence came from a woman aged 40 to 49 in good health. Some clones in this sample may be carry-over from other donors' samples. The sequencing input was PBMCs. The chain is built from TRBV6-5 and TRBJ2-2; D is unresolved. In DNA, the CDR3 is TGTGCCAGCAGTTATGATTGGAACACCGGGGAGCTGTTTTTT. Amino acids: CASSYDWNTGELFF.